This T cell receptor beta chain was recorded in a study of blood T cells in healthy people across ages. Background on the study: About one barcoded beta molecule per two T cells came from capture by template switching.

The study, taken as a whole, reports: Higher diversity and more naive CD4+ cells were features of long-lived donors, compared to aged donors.

The authors ran a second PCR of roughly 6 to 12 cycles using a sample-barcoded 5' primer and a J-beta primer mix. MiXCR was run by TCRdb on the 5' RACE reads, yielding one entry per CDR3 protein. The repertoire holds approximately 800,000 distinct CDR3 sequences, with about 61% as singletons. A remark on this clonotype: Its antigen is undetermined.

The authors isolated at least 6.5 million PBMCs per sample. Total RNA amounts of at least 5.5 micrograms were extracted per sample. CDR1 and CDR2 (germline): MDHEN, SYDVKM. The CDR3 consists of 14 residues. With 2 bases removed from V and 2 bases from J, the gap between germline ends came to 8 bases. This clonotype was obtained from a man aged 40-49 years in good health. The sequencing input was blood. This sequence joins TRBV28 and TRBJ2-3; D is unresolved. CDR3 coding DNA: TGTGCCAGCAGTTTAGGGCAGGCCACAGATACGCAGTATTTT. Protein: CASSLGQATDTQYF.